Following are 27 T cell receptor beta chains from one sample sequenced in a study of T cells expressing NK-cell markers. Reprocessing the 5' RACE reads, TCRdb reports a single entry for every CDR3 protein and omits DNA. The listing contains 400,000 to 550,000 distinct CDR3 sequences. The source material was blood T cells: a sorted CD56 or NKG2C T cell subset, CD4+ or CD8+ T cells, or bulk PBMC T cells (not recorded which). All receptors come from a woman aged 18 to 75 in good health.

The J gene is TRBJ2-1, the V gene TRBV4-3; TCRdb proposes TRBD2, but this gene call is untestable without DNA. The CDR3 length is 17 residues. The germline V gene has CDR1 LGHNA and CDR2 YSLEER. CDR3 in amino acids: CASSRKPGTSGDNEQFF.

The genes are TRBV29-1 and TRBJ2-5; TCRdb names TRBD1, which stays unverified in the absence of DNA. Germline V gives CDR1 SQVTM, CDR2 ANQGSEA. The CDR3 has 11 residues. The CDR3 is CSLGQQETQYF.

This sequence joins TRBV5-1 and TRBJ2-2; no DNA is available, so the TRBD2 call from TCRdb remains unchecked. Germline V gene sequence: CDR1 SGHRS, CDR2 YFSETQ. The CDR3 is 16 residues long. The CDR3 sequence: CASSEIAGVNTGELFF.

The chain employs TRBV19 and TRBJ2-2; TCRdb lists TRBD1, though no DNA is available to test this call. Germline V CDR1 and CDR2: LNHDA, SQIVND (reference sequence). This CDR3 spans 17 amino acids. The CDR3 is CASSRQEWGTNTGELFF.

The V gene is TRBV12-3 or TRBV12-4, the J gene TRBJ2-1; TCRdb's D call, TRBD2, is unchecked because there is no DNA. CDR3 size: 16 residues. The chain's CDR3 is CASSPTSGGAGNEQFF.

This rearrangement joins TRBV12-3 or TRBV12-4 to TRBJ1-2; TCRdb gives TRBD1 as the D gene, but with no DNA this cannot be confirmed. This CDR3 is 12 amino acids long. CDR3 loop: CASSGGTGGYTF.

The chain joins TRBV5-4 to TRBJ2-1. Germline V gene data show CDR1 as SGHNT and CDR2 as YYREEE (reference sequence). The CDR3 is 15 residues long. The CDR3 spells CASSLAFGTYNEQFF.

This chain uses TRBV28 with TRBJ2-7. CDR3 size: 11 residues. From germline, CDR1 is MDHEN and CDR2 SYDVKM. This chain's CDR3 is CASKSVYEQYF.

The chain employs TRBV20-1 and TRBJ2-7; lacking DNA, the TRBD2 call made by TCRdb goes unchecked. In germline, CDR1 is DFQATT, CDR2 SNEGSKA (reference sequence). CDR3 length: 13 residues. The CDR3 sequence: CSAATSGSGEQYF.

The J gene is TRBJ2-2, the V gene TRBV15; TCRdb picks TRBD1, but there is no DNA to check that call. The CDR3 extends over 15 amino acids. The germline CDR1 and CDR2 sequences are LNHNV and YYDKDF (reference sequence). The CDR3: CATRRAGEGTGELFF.

The chain couples TRBV12-3 or TRBV12-4 to TRBJ2-5; the D gene TCRdb calls, TRBD1, cannot be checked with no DNA. The CDR3 runs 13 residues. The CDR3 reads CASSRTGRETQYF.

CDR3 loop: CASSYSRDSVGNEQFF. This rearrangement joins TRBV6-5 to TRBJ2-1; TCRdb gives TRBD1 as the D gene, but with no DNA this cannot be confirmed. CDR1 MNHEY and CDR2 SVGAGI come from the germline V gene. The CDR3 is made up of 16 amino acids.

This chain connects TRBV20-1 to TRBJ2-2; TCRdb outputs TRBD1, but without DNA this stays unchecked. This CDR3 contains 14 residues. Germline loops: CDR1 DFQATT, CDR2 SNEGSKA (reference sequence). CDR3: CSARGHANTGELFF.

This chain links TRBV5-1 with TRBJ2-1; as DNA is missing, the TRBD2 call by TCRdb cannot be tested. Germline loops: CDR1 SGHRS, CDR2 YFSETQ. This CDR3 region has 16 residues. CDR3 region: CASSSDPSGGGIEQFF. Drawing the rest from reference TRBV5-1 and TRBJ2-1, the complete variable domain is KAGVTQTPRYLIKTRGQQVTLSCSPISGHRSVSWYQQTPGQGLQFLFEYFSETQRNKGNFPGRFSGRQFSNSRSEMNVSTLELGDSALYLCASSSDPSGGGIEQFFGPGTRLTVL.

The V and J genes are TRBV18 and TRBJ1-1; absent DNA, TCRdb's TRBD1 call cannot be checked. Germline CDR1 is KGHSH and CDR2 is LQKENI. CDR3 length: 17 amino acids. Here the CDR3 reads CASSWTGGAGMNTEAFF.

The genes are TRBV18 and TRBJ2-7; TCRdb's D call, TRBD2, is unchecked because there is no DNA. The germline CDR1 and CDR2 sequences are KGHSH and LQKENI. The length of the CDR3 is 14 residues. The CDR3 loop reads CASSPLAGSYEQYF. Full variable domain (rest looked up from reference TRBV18 and TRBJ2-7): NAGVMQNPRHLVRRRGQEARLRCSPMKGHSHVYWYRQLPEEGLKFMVYLQKENIIDESGMPKERFSAEFPKEGPSILRIQQVVRGDSAAYFCASSPLAGSYEQYFGPGTRLTVT.

The V and J genes are TRBV3-1 and TRBJ1-4. CDR3 length equals 11 residues. Germline loops: CDR1 LGHDT, CDR2 YNNKEL (reference sequence). CDR3 sequence: CASSQSRLLFF.

This sequence joins TRBV12-3 or TRBV12-4 and TRBJ2-5; TCRdb calls TRBD1, which cannot be checked without DNA. The CDR3 sequence is 16 residues long. CDR3 amino acids: CASSLYPTPSWETQYF.

The chain links TRBV6-1 to TRBJ1-6. Germline CDR1 MNHNS, CDR2 SASEGT. The length of the CDR3 is 15 residues. CDR3 sequence reads: CASSAVDGGNSPLHF.

The genes are TRBV12-3 or TRBV12-4 and TRBJ2-7; TCRdb indicates TRBD1, and absent DNA this call remains unverified. The CDR3 runs to 14 residues. The CDR3 here is CASSLGTGRYEQYF.

The rearrangement joins TRBV5-4 to TRBJ2-1; TCRdb calls TRBD1, which cannot be checked without DNA. Looked up from germline, CDR1 is SGHNT and CDR2 is YYREEE (reference sequence). The CDR3 runs 16 residues. CDR3 sequence reads: CASSLGGFASYNEQFF.

The J gene is TRBJ2-1, the V gene TRBV7-8; TCRdb picks TRBD2, but there is no DNA to check that call. The CDR3 extends over 16 amino acids. CDR1 and CDR2 (germline): SGHVS, FQNEAQ. The CDR3 sequence: CASSLPPAGGRNEQFF.

This rearrangement joins TRBV12-3 or TRBV12-4 to TRBJ1-1; the TRBD1 assignment by TCRdb is unverifiable without DNA. The CDR3 loop spans 13 amino acids. The CDR3 loop is CASTSTENTEAFF.

V gene TRBV12-3 or TRBV12-4 combines with J gene TRBJ2-3; no DNA is available, so the TRBD2 call from TCRdb remains unchecked. The CDR3 is 13 amino acids. CDR3 sequence reads: CASTAGYTDTQYF.

This chain joins TRBV30 and TRBJ2-1; TCRdb proposes TRBD2, but this gene call is untestable without DNA. Per the germline V gene, CDR1 is GTSNPN and CDR2 is SVGIG (reference sequence). CDR3 length equals 16 residues. Here the CDR3 reads CAWSLGLAGDYNEQFF.

The J gene is TRBJ2-1, the V gene TRBV20-1; TCRdb lists TRBD2, though no DNA is available to test this call. Germline V CDR1 and CDR2: DFQATT, SNEGSKA (reference sequence). The CDR3 has 16 amino acids. CDR3 amino acids: CSATSSGRASYNEQFF.

This chain joins TRBV5-1 and TRBJ2-5; TCRdb picks TRBD2, but there is no DNA to check that call. Germline V lookup: CDR1 SGHRS, CDR2 YFSETQ. The CDR3 is 20 amino acids. The CDR3: CASSFPFGAGESQYQETQYF.